This T cell receptor beta chain derives from a study of shared clonotypes between healthy human individuals. Points on this clone: Its cognate antigen is unknown. This CDR3 is also generated by other DNA sequences in the sample.

Whole-study findings and limits: Apart from blood, nothing was sampled; tissue repertoires likely differ.

The CDR3 totals 16 residues. Trimming at V came to 4 bases and at J to 3 bases, leaving 2 bases not matched to a gene. Germline V CDR1 and CDR2: MNHEY, SMNVEV (reference sequence). The assay was immunoSEQ multiplex PCR, and TCRdb's table has in-frame clones only and misses some. The sample carries 600,000 or so clones, roughly 98% recorded once. Naivety among CD8 cells was defined by CD45RO negativity and positive CCR7 selection, thereby excluding terminally differentiated effector memory CD45RA+ cells. There were no recent acute infections or vaccinations among the donors, who were healthy HIV-negative adults.

Sequenced input: naive CD8+ T cells sorted from blood. This sequence was found in a man aged 30-40 years in good health. The rearrangement joins TRBV27 to TRBJ2-1, with 14 bases aligning to TRBD2. The CDR3 nucleotides are TGTGCCAGCAGTTCGGGGACTAGCGGGAGCTACAATGAGCAGTTCTTC. The encoded protein is CASSSGTSGSYNEQFF.